These 15 T cell receptor beta chains share one sample of origin, sequenced in a study of Ad26.COV2.S vaccination and SARS-CoV-2 variants. Sequencing was performed with immunoSEQ multiplex PCR; in TCRdb, only in-frame clones are kept and a portion is missing. This table has some 410,000 clones, about nine tenths appearing once. Stated treatment: approximately 18 received Ad26.COV2.S at low or high dose, single or two shots; 5 received placebo; per-sample allocation not given. All samples were drawn on day 63, counting from the first vaccine or placebo injection. This specimen was peripheral blood, taken in a trial of Ad26.COV2.S vaccine versus placebo. The origin of the receptors is a person between 18 and 59 years old who received the Ad26.COV2.S COVID-19 vaccine or a placebo.

The DNA of the CDR3 is TGTGCCAGTACTAGACAGCTCACAGATACGCAGTATTTT. Translated: CASTRQLTDTQYF. The chain links TRBV19 to TRBJ2-3, with D possibly matching TRBD1 (5 bases). Germline values: CDR1 LNHDA, CDR2 SQIVND (reference sequence). Trimming stripped 7 bases from V and 2 bases from J, with 10 bases between. The CDR3 runs 13 residues.

The chain recombines TRBV27 with TRBJ2-5; a weak D match, TRBD2 (6 bases). CDR1 MNHEY and CDR2 SMNVEV come from the germline V gene (reference sequence). The V gene lost 6 bases and the J gene lost 2 bases, with 16 bases spanning the gap. This CDR3 contains 15 residues. The CDR3 sequence is CASRRDSFGQETQYF. DNA of the CDR3: TGTGCCAGCAGAAGGGACTCATTCGGGCAAGAGACCCAGTACTTC.

This clone was counted a single time. The chain links TRBV7-8 to TRBJ2-7, with 10 bases matching TRBD1. Germline V gene sequence: CDR1 SGHVS, CDR2 FQNEAQ. CDR3 length: 18 amino acids. V was clipped by 2 bases and J by 2 bases; unmatched bases: 12. The CDR3 sequence is CASSLRDRGGGRPYEQYF. In nucleotides, the CDR3 is TGTGCCAGCAGCTTAAGGGACAGGGGCGGAGGGCGCCCCTACGAGCAGTACTTC.

CDR3 bases: TGTGCCAGCAGTGCAGTACTCAGGGTTGCTACAGATACGCAGTATTTT. It is translated as CASSAVLRVATDTQYF. The chain links TRBV6-1 to TRBJ2-3; D might be TRBD1 (5 bases). V lost 4 bases and J lost 3, with 17 bases in between. Germline CDR1 MNHNS, CDR2 SASEGT. The CDR3 is 16 residues long.

The chain couples TRBV6-2 or TRBV6-3 to TRBJ1-1, with TRBD1 as a possible D gene (5 bases). CDR3 length equals 15 residues. CDR1 is MNHEY and CDR2 is SVGEGT in the germline V gene. V was trimmed by 5 bases and J by 1 base, leaving 14 bases between them. The CDR3, as DNA: TGTGCCAGCAGTAATCTCAGGGCTCCGAACACTGAAGCTTTCTTT. Translation: CASSNLRAPNTEAFF.

J is TRBJ1-1 and V is TRBV12-3 or TRBV12-4; no clear D gene. The CDR3 is made up of 13 amino acids. V was pared by 7 bases and J by 1 base, with 10 bases between. As DNA, the CDR3 is TGTGCCAGCACTGGAAGAGCGAACACTGAAGCTTTCTTT. Encoded protein: CASTGRANTEAFF.

This clone was counted only a few times. Other DNA sequences in this specimen translate into the identical CDR3. The V call is TRBV19, the J call TRBJ2-7; 7 positions agree with TRBD2. V trimming: 8 bases; J trimming: 0 bases; junction bases outside the gene matches: 7. Germline values: CDR1 LNHDA, CDR2 SQIVND (reference sequence). CDR3 length equals 14 residues. The CDR3 DNA is TGTGCCAGTTCCCCTAGCGGCAGCTCCTACGAGCAGTACTTC. This encodes CASSPSGSSYEQYF.

The chain recombines TRBV6-5 with TRBJ1-6; D not resolved. This CDR3 comprises 15 residues. Germline-derived CDR1 and CDR2 are MNHEY and SVGAGI. Trimming took off 5 bases at V and 6 bases at J, with 14 bases between the two ends. CDR3 residues: CASSPSYMSNSPLHF. The DNA for the CDR3 is TGTGCCAGCAGTCCGAGCTATATGAGTAATTCACCCCTCCACTTT.

J is TRBJ2-1 and V is TRBV5-6; D possibly corresponds to TRBD1 (6 bases). Trimming pared 3 bases from V and 4 bases from J, leaving 14 bases between. Per germline, CDR1 SGHDT and CDR2 YYEEEE. This CDR3 region has 15 residues. CDR3 sequence reads: CASSSLGANYNEQFF. For the CDR3, the DNA is TGTGCCAGCAGCTCCCTGGGGGCTAATTACAATGAGCAGTTCTTC.

The chain joins TRBV7-9 to TRBJ2-7; a weak D match, TRBD1 (5 bases). With 4 bases removed from V and 0 bases from J, the gap between germline ends came to 13 bases. This CDR3 contains 15 residues. Germline-derived CDR1 and CDR2 are SEHNR and FQNEAQ (reference sequence). CDR3 DNA: TGTGCCAGCAGCTGGGGCCTAGGCCGCTCCTACGAGCAGTACTTC. It translates to CASSWGLGRSYEQYF.

This chain connects TRBV9 to TRBJ1-3; D gene uncertain. Between the trimmed V and J ends, which lost 3 bases and 3 bases, there was a span of 10 bases. The CDR3 is made up of 14 amino acids. Looked up from germline, CDR1 is SGDLS and CDR2 is YYNGEE. For the CDR3, the DNA is TGTGCCAGCAGCGCCCCGGCGTTTGGAAACACCATATATTTT. Encoded protein: CASSAPAFGNTIYF.

This clone was counted a few times. This chain links TRBV6-5 with TRBJ2-7; no clear D. V gave up 5 bases and J gave up 3 bases, with 5 bases separating them. This CDR3 region has 11 residues. The germline V gene encodes CDR1 MNHEY and CDR2 SVGAGI. CDR3 nucleotides: TGTGCCAGCAGTCGCCACTACGAGCAGTACTTC. Translated, it gives CASSRHYEQYF.

This rearrangement joins TRBV11-2 to TRBJ2-7; the D gene is possibly TRBD2 (5 bases). V was shortened by 5 bases and J by 4 bases, with 24 bases between the two germline ends. There are 17 residues in the CDR3. Per the germline V gene, CDR1 is SGHAT and CDR2 is FQNNGV. The CDR3 sequence: CASSPPKSALQRYEQYF. CDR3 sequence (DNA): TGTGCCAGCAGCCCTCCAAAATCGGCCCTCCAGCGGTACGAGCAGTACTTC.

The chain carries TRBV6-5 and TRBJ1-5; D gene uncertain. This CDR3 has 15 residues. V lost 0 bases and J 2 bases, leaving 8 bases between the germline ends. CDR1 is MNHEY and CDR2 is SVGAGI in the germline V gene. The CDR3 sequence: CASSYSRWGNQPQHF. CDR3 bases: TGTGCCAGCAGTTACTCGAGATGGGGCAATCAGCCCCAGCATTTT.

The chain carries TRBV28 and TRBJ1-5; possibly TRBD1 for D (5 bases). V lost 3 bases, J lost 0 bases, and 15 bases lay in between. Germline values: CDR1 MDHEN, CDR2 SYDVKM. The CDR3 extends over 17 amino acids. For the CDR3, the DNA is TGTGCCAGCAGTTTCGGTTGGGGGACCCTTAGCAATCAGCCCCAGCATTTT. Its protein is CASSFGWGTLSNQPQHF.